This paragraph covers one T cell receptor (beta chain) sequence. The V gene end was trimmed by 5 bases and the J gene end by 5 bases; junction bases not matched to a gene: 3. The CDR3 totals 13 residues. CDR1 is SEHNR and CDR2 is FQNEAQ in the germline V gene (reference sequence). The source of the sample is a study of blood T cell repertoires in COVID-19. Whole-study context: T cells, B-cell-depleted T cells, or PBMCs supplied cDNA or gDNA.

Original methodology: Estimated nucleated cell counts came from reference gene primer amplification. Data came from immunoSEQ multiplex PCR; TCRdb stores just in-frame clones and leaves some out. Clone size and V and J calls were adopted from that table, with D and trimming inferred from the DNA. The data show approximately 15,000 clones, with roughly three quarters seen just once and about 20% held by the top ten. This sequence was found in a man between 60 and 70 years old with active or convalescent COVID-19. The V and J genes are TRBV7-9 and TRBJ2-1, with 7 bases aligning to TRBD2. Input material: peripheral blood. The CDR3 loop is CASSDTSDNEQFF. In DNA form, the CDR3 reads TGTGCCAGCAGCGATACTAGCGACAATGAGCAGTTCTTC.